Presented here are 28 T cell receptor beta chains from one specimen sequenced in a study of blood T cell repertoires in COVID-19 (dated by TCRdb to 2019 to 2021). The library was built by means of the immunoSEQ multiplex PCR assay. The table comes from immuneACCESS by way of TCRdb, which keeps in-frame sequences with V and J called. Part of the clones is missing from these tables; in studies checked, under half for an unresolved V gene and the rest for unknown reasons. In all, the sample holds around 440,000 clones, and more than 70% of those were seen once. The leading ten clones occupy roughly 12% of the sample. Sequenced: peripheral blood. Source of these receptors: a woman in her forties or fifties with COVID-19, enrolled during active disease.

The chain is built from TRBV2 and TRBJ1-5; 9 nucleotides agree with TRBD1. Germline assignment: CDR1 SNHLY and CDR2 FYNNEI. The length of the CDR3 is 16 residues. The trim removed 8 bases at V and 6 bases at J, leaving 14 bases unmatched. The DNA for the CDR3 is TGTGCCAGCTCGTTAACGGGACAGGGTCGAGGTCAGCCCCAGCATTTT. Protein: CASSLTGQGRGQPQHF. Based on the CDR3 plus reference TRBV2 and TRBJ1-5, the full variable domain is EPEVTQTPSHQVTQMGQEVILRCVPISNHLYFYWYRQILGQKVEFLVSFYNNEISEKSEIFDDQFSVERPDGSNFTLKIRSTKLEDSAMYFCASSLTGQGRGQPQHFGDGTRLSIL.

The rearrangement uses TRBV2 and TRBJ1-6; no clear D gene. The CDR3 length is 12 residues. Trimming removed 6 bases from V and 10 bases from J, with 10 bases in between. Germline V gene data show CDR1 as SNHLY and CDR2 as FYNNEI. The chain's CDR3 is CASRVGESPLHF. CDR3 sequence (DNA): TGTGCCAGCAGGGTGGGAGAATCACCCCTCCACTTT.

CDR3 sequence (DNA): TGCAGCGTCGCGGGACAGGGGGGACAGTTCTTC. It is translated as CSVAGQGGQFF. This chain links TRBV29-1 with TRBJ2-1, with 11 bases that match TRBD1. Germline values: CDR1 SQVTM, CDR2 ANQGSEA. The CDR3 is 11 amino acids. Trimming at V came to 6 bases and at J to 13 bases, leaving 5 bases not matched to a gene.

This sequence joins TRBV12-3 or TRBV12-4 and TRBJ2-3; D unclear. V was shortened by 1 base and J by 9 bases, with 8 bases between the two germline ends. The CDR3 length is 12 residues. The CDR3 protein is CASSLEERTQYF. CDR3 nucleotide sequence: TGTGCCAGCAGTTTAGAGGAGAGGACGCAGTATTTT.

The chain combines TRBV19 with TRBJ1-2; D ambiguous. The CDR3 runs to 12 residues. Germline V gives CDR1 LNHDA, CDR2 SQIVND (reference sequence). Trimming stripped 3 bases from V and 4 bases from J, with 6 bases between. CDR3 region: CASSIAAYGYTF. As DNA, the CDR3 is TGTGCCAGTAGTATCGCGGCCTATGGCTACACCTTC.

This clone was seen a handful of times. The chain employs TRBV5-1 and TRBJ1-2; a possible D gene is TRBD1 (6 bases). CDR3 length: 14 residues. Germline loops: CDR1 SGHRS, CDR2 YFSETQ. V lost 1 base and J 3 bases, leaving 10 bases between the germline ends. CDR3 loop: CASSLTGNYYGYTF. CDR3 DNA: TGCGCCAGCAGCTTGACAGGGAATTACTATGGCTACACCTTC.

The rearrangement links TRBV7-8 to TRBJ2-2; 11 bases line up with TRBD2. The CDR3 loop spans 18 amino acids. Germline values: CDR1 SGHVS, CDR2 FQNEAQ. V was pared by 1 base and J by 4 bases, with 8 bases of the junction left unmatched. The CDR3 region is CASSLGASGGLVTGELFF. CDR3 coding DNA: TGTGCCAGCAGCTTAGGGGCTAGCGGGGGGTTAGTCACCGGGGAGCTGTTTTTT.

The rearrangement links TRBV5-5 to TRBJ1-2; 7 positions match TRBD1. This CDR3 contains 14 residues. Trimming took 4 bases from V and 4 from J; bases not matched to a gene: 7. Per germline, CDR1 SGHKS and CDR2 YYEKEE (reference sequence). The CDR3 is CASSQQGQPYGYTF. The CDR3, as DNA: TGTGCCAGCAGCCAACAGGGACAGCCCTATGGCTACACCTTC.

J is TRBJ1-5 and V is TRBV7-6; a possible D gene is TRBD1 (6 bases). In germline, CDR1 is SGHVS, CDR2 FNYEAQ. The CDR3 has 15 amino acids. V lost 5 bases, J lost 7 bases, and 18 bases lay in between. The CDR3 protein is CASSPTRGAGQPQHF. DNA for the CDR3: TGTGCCAGCAGCCCCACGCGGGGGGCGGGGCAGCCCCAGCATTTT.

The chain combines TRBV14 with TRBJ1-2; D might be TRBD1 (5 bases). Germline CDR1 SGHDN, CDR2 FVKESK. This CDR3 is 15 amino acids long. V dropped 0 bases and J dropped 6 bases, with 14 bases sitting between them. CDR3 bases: TGTGCCAGCAGCCAAGATCTACGGGGGTGGAATGGCTACACCTTC. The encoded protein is CASSQDLRGWNGYTF.

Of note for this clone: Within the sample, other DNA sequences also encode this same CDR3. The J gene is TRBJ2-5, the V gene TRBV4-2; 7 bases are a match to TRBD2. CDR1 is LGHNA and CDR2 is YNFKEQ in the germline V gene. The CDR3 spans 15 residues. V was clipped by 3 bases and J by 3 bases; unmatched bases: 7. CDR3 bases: TGTGCCAGCAGCCAGGGAGCCAGCGGGGAAGAGACCCAGTACTTC. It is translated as CASSQGASGEETQYF.

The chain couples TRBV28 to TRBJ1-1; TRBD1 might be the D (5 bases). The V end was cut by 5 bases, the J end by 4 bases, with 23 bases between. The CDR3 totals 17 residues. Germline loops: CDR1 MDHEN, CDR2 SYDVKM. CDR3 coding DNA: TGTGCCAGCAGTCCGACCTGGACACCTGCCGGGGGCACTGAAGCTTTCTTT. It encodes CASSPTWTPAGGTEAFF.

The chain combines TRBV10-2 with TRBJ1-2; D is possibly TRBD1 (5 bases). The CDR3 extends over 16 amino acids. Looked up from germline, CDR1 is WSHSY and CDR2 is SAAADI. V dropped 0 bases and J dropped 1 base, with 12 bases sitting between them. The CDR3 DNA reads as TGCGCCAGCAGTGAGTCGAGGTACGACAGTAACTATGGCTACACCTTC. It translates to CASSESRYDSNYGYTF.

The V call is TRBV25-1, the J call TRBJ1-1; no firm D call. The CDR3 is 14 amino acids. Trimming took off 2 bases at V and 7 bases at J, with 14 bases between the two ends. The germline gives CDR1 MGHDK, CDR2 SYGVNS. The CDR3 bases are TGTGCCAGCAGTGAAGGAGGACTTGCGAGTGAAGCTTTCTTT. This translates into CASSEGGLASEAFF.

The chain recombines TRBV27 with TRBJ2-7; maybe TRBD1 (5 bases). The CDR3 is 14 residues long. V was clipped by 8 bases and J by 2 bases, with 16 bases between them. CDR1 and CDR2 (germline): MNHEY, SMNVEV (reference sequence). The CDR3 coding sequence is TGTGCCAGCTCTTCCCCCAGGGCAGCCTACGAGCAGTACTTC. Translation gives CASSSPRAAYEQYF.

CDR3: CSVEDGENEQYF. CDR3 coding DNA: TGCAGCGTTGAAGACGGGGAGAACGAGCAGTACTTC. The chain employs TRBV29-1 and TRBJ2-7; perhaps TRBD2 as D (5 bases). Trimming took off 0 bases at V and 5 bases at J, with 8 bases between the two ends. The CDR3 loop spans 12 amino acids. Germline V lookup: CDR1 SQVTM, CDR2 ANQGSEA.

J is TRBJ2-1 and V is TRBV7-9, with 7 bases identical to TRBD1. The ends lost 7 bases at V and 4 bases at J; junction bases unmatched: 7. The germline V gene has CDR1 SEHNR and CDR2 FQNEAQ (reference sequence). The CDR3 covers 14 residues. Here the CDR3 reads CASTYGTAYNEQFF. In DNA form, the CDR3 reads TGTGCCAGCACCTACGGGACAGCATACAATGAGCAGTTCTTC. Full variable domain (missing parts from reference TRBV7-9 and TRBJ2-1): DTGVSQNPRHKITKRGQNVTFRCDPISEHNRLYWYRQTLGQGPEFLTYFQNEAQLEKSRLLSDRFSAERPKGSFSTLEIQRTEQGDSAMYLCASTYGTAYNEQFFGPGTRLTVL.

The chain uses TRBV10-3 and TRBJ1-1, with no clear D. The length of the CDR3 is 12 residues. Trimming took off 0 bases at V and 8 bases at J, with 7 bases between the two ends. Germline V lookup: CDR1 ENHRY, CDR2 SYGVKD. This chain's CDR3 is CAISESWREAFF. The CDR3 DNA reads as TGTGCCATCAGTGAGTCGTGGAGGGAAGCTTTCTTT.

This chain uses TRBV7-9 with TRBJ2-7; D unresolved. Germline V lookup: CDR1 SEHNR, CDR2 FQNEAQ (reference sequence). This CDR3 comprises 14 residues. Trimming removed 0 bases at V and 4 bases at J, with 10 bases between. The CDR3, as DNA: TGTGCCAGCAGCTTAGCGGCAGCGAAGTACGAGCAGTACTTC. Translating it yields CASSLAAAKYEQYF.

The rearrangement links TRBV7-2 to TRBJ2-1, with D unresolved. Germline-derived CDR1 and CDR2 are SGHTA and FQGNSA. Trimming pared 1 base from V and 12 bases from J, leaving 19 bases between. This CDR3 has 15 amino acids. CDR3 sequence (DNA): TGTGCCAGCAGCTTAGAACCCCTTTCGGTTCATGGGCAGTTCTTC. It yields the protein CASSLEPLSVHGQFF. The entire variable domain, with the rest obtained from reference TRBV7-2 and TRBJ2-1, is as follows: GAGVSQSPSNKVTEKGKDVELRCDPISGHTALYWYRQSLGQGLEFLIYFQGNSAPDKSGLPSDRFSAERTGGSVSTLTIQRTQQEDSAVYLCASSLEPLSVHGQFFGPGTRLTVL.

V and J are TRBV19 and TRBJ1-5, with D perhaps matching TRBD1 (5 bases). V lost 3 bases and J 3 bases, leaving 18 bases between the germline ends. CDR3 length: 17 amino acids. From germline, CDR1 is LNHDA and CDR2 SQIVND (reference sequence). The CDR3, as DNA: TGTGCCAGTAGTATGTTTCAGGGTGGGCGGTTCAATCAGCCCCAGCATTTT. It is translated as CASSMFQGGRFNQPQHF.

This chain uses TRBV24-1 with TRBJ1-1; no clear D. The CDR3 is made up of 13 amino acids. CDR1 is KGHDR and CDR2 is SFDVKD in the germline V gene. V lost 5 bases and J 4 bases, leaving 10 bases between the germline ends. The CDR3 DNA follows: TGTGCCACCAGTGTCGGGGAGGGCACTGAAGCTTTCTTT. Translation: CATSVGEGTEAFF.

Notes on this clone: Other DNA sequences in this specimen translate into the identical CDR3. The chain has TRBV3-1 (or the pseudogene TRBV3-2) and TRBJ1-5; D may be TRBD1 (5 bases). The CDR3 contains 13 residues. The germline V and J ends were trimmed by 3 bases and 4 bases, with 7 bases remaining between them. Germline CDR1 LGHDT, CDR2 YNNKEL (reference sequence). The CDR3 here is CASSQGGNQPQHF. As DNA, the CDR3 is TGTGCCAGCAGCCAGGGGGGGAATCAGCCCCAGCATTTT.

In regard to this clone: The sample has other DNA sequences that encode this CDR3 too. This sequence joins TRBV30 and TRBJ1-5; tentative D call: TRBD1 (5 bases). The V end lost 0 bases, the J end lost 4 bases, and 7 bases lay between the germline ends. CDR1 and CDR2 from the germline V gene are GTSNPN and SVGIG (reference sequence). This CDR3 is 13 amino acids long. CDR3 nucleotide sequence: TGTGCCTGGAGTGTGGGGGGGAATCAGCCCCAGCATTTT. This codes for CAWSVGGNQPQHF.

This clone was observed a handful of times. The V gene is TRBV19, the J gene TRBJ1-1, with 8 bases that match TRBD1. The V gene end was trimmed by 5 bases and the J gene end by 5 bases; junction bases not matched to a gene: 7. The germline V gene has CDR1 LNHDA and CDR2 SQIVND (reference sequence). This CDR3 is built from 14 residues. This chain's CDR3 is CASSSTGGRTEAFF. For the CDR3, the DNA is TGTGCCAGTAGTTCTACAGGGGGAAGGACTGAAGCTTTCTTT.

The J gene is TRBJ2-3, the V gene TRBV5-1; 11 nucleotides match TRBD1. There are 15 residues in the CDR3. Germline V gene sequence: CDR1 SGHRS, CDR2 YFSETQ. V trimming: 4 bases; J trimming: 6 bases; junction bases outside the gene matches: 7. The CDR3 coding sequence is TGCGCCAGCAGCCCGGACAGGGGGCTAGGGGATACGCAGTATTTT. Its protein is CASSPDRGLGDTQYF.

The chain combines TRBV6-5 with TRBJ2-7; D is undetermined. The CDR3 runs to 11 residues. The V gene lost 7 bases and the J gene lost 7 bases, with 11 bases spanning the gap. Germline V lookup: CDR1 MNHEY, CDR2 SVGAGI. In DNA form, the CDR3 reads TGTGCCAGCACCCTTGCCGGGGAGCAGTACTTC. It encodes CASTLAGEQYF.

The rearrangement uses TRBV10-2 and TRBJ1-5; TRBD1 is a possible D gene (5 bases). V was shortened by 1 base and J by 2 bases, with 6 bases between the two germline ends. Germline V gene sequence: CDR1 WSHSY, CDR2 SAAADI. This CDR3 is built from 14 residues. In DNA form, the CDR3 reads TGCGCCAGCAGTGAGTGGGGGGGCAATCAGCCCCAGCATTTT. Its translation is CASSEWGGNQPQHF.